This T cell receptor beta chain originates from a study of identical twins. Study findings and constraints: The study found that models underestimated out-of-frame TCR alpha sharing in monozygotic twins. Researchers caution that invariant MAIT and iNKT cells could partly confound zero-insertion analyses.

After template switching added a universal primer site, the resulting cDNA carried unique molecular identifiers. One entry per CDR3 protein, called by TCRdb with MiXCR from the 5' RACE reads. Of some 590,000 distinct CDR3 sequences listed, just under 10% are singletons. Everyone who gave samples was a healthy Caucasian. As concerns this clonotype: The antigen remains unidentified.

This CDR3 contains 19 residues. With 3 bases removed from V and 0 bases from J, the gap between germline ends came to 21 bases. Germline assignment: CDR1 WSHSY and CDR2 SAAADI. These data also featured in a second study, about yellow fever vaccine responses in identical twins.

Sequencing was carried out using PBMCs. The receptor was isolated from a young woman in good health. This chain joins TRBV10-2 and TRBJ2-1; TRBD1 might be the D (6 bases). The CDR3 loop reads CASSDGAGVQGSSYNEQFF. The CDR3 nucleotides are TGCGCCAGCAGTGATGGGGCTGGTGTTCAGGGGAGCTCCTACAATGAGCAGTTCTTC.